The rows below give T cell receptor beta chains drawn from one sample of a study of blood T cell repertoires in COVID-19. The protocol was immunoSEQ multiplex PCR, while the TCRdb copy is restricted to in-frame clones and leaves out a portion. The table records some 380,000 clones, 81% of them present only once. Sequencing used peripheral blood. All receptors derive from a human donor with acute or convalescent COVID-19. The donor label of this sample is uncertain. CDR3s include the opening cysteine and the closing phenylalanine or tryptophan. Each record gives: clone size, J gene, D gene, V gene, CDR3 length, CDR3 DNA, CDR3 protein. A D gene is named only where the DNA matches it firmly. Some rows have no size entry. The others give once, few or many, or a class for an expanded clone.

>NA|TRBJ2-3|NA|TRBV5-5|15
TGTGCCAGCAGCTTGGTCGGGGGAACTCCAGATACGCAGTATTTT
CASSLVGGTPDTQYF
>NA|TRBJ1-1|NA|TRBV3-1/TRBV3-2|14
TGTGCCAGCAGCCAAGAGGGCAGGGCCACTGAAGCTTTCTTT
CASSQEGRATEAFF
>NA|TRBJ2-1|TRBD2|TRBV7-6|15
TGTGCCAGCAGCTTCGCGGGACTAGCGGTCAATGAGCAGTTCTTC
CASSFAGLAVNEQFF
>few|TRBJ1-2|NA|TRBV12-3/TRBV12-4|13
TGTGCCAGCAGTTTAACGGGAACCCCAAATCGCACCTTC
CASSLTGTPNRTF
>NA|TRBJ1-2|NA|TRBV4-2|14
TGTGCCAGCAGCCAAGATCTTCAGGACTATGGCTACACCTTC
CASSQDLQDYGYTF
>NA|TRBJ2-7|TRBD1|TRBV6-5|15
TGTGCCAGCAGTTACTCGGCAGGGGGCTCGAAAGAGCAGTACTTC
CASSYSAGGSKEQYF
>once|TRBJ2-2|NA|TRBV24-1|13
TGTGCCACCAGTGACCCTAACACCGGGGAGCTGTTTTTT
CATSDPNTGELFF
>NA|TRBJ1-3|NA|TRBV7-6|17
TGTGCCAGCAGCTTAGCGGGCCCGCGAAATGCTGGAAACACCATATATTTT
CASSLAGPRNAGNTIYF
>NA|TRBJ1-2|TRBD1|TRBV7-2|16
TGTGCCAGCAGCCCGCCAGACCGACAGGGGATCTATGGCTACACCTTC
CASSPPDRQGIYGYTF
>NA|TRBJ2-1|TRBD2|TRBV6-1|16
TGTGCCAGCAGTGCGCCACTAGCGGGGTTCGGTAATGAGCAGTTCTTC
CASSAPLAGFGNEQFF
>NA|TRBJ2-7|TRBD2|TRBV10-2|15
TGCGCCAGCAGTGCCCTCAAGGGCGGGGGTTACGAGCAGTACTTC
CASSALKGGGYEQYF
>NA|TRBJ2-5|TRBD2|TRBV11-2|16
TGTGCCAGCAGCTATACGACTAGCGGGGGGCAGGAGACCCAGTACTTC
CASSYTTSGGQETQYF
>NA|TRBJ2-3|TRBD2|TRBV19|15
TGTGCCAGTAGCCCTCAGCGGGGGGGCCAAGATACGCAGTATTTT
CASSPQRGGQDTQYF
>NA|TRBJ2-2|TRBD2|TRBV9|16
TGTGCCAGCAGCGGACGACTAGCGGGCTACACCGGGGAGCTGTTTTTT
CASSGRLAGYTGELFF
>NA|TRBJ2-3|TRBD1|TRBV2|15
TGTGCCAGCAGCTTACAGGGGGCCCTCACAGATACGCAGTATTTT
CASSLQGALTDTQYF
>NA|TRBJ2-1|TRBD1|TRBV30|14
TGTGCCTGGACTAACAGGGGCGCCTACAATGAGCAGTTCTTC
CAWTNRGAYNEQFF
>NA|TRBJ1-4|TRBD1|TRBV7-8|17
TGTGCCAGCAGCCGAACAGGGGGCTCCGCAACTAATGAAAAACTGTTTTTT
CASSRTGGSATNEKLFF
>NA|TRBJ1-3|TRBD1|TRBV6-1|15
TGTGCCAGCAGTAGAACATCGGGACAGGGCTACACCATATATTTT
CASSRTSGQGYTIYF
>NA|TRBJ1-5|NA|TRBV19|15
TGTGCCAGCACACAGGGTACAGAAAGCAATCAGCCCCAGCATTTT
CASTQGTESNQPQHF
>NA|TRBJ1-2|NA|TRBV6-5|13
TGTGCCAGCAGACCGACTGACAGAAATGGCTACACCTTC
CASRPTDRNGYTF
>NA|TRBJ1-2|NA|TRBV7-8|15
TGTGCCAGCAGCACAACGGACTATCGTGGATATGGCTACACCTTC
CASSTTDYRGYGYTF
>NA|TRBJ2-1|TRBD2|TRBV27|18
TGTGCCAGCAGTTCCCCCGGACTAGCGCTGGCTATGTACAATGAGCAGTTCTTC
CASSSPGLALAMYNEQFF
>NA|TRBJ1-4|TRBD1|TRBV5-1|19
TGCGCCAGCAGCATACAAACCGGGACAGGGCCCACAATTAATGAAAAACTGTTTTTT
CASSIQTGTGPTINEKLFF
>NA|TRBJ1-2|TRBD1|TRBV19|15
TGTGCCAGTAGTCCTGAGACAGGGGACTACTATGGCTACACCTTC
CASSPETGDYYGYTF
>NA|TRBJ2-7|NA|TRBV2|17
TGTGCCAGCAGTGAAGAAAATGGGGGCATTTGGGGCTACGAGCAGTACTTC
CASSEENGGIWGYEQYF
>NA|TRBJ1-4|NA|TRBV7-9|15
TGTGCCAGCAGCTTAGAAGGGAGGACTAATGAAAAACTGTTTTTT
CASSLEGRTNEKLFF
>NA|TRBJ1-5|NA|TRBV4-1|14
TGCGCCAGCAGCGAAGGGTCCGGGTCACAGCCCCAGCATTTT
CASSEGSGSQPQHF
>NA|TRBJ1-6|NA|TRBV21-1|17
TGTGCCAGCAGCGCCTTCTCACCGGGACATCCGAATTCACCCCTCCACTTT
CASSAFSPGHPNSPLHF
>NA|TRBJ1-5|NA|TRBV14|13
TGTGCCAGCAGCCGTGGACACTATCAGCCCCAGCATTTT
CASSRGHYQPQHF
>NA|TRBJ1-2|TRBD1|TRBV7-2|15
TGTGCCAGCAGCCCCCGACAGGGCACCAACTATGGCTACACCTTC
CASSPRQGTNYGYTF
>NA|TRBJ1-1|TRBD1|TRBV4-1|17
TGCGCCAGCAGCCAAGAAGTTCGGACAGGGGGGTCGACTGAAGCTTTCTTT
CASSQEVRTGGSTEAFF
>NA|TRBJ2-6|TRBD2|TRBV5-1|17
TGCGCCAGCAGCTTGACGCTAGCGGGAGGCGGGGCCAACGTCCTGACTTTC
CASSLTLAGGGANVLTF
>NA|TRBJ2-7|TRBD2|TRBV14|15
TGTGCCAGCAGCCAAACGGGAGGGCGATTTAGCGAGCAGTACTTC
CASSQTGGRFSEQYF
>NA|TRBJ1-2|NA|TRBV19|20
TGTGCCAGTAGTATAGGGGGCCTGTGGGGACAACGACTACAGGGTTATGGCTACACCTTC
CASSIGGLWGQRLQGYGYTF
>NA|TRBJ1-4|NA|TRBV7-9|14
TGTGCCAGCAGCCCGGGAACCGTGGGTGAAAAACTGTTTTTT
CASSPGTVGEKLFF
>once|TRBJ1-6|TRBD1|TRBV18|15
TGTGCCAGCTCACTGGGACAGTGGGGTGATTCACCCCTCCACTTT
CASSLGQWGDSPLHF
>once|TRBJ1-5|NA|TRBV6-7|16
TGTGCCAGCCCCGGGTCAGGGGCTGAAGGCAATCAGCCCCAGCATTTT
CASPGSGAEGNQPQHF
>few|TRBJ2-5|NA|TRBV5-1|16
TGCGCCAGCAGCCTGGTAGCGTCAAGGTTCCAAGAGACCCAGTACTTC
CASSLVASRFQETQYF
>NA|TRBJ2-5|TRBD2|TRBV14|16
TGTGCCAGCAGCCAAGGGACTAGAATACTCCAAGAGACCCAGTACTTC
CASSQGTRILQETQYF
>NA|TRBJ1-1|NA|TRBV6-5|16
TGTGCCAGCAGTTACTCCCCGGGAAAAGGCGGCTTTGAAGCTTTCTTT
CASSYSPGKGGFEAFF
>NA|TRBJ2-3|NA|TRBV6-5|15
TGTGCCAGCAGGAAGGGGGGACAGTACACAGATACGCAGTATTTT
CASRKGGQYTDTQYF
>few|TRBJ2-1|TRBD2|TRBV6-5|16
TGTGCCAGCAGTTCCCGTAGCGGGAGGGGGTGGAATGAGCAGTTCTTC
CASSSRSGRGWNEQFF
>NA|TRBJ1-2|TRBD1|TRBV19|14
TGTGCCAGTAGTGGCTGGGACAGGGCGGGGGGCTACACCTTC
CASSGWDRAGGYTF
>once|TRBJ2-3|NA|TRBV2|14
TGTGCCAGCAGGCGGAATCGACAGACAGATACGCAGTATTTT
CASRRNRQTDTQYF
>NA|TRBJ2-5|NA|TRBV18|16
TGTGCCAGCTCACGACCCTTCGCAAGTCGGCAAGAGACCCAGTACTTC
CASSRPFASRQETQYF